This T cell receptor beta chain was identified during a study of shared T cell receptors in the human thymus. V gave up 3 bases and J gave up 2 bases; unmatched junction bases: 4. Germline CDR1 reads SEHNR; CDR2 reads FQNEAQ (reference sequence). This CDR3 has 16 amino acids. The protocol was immunoSEQ multiplex PCR, while the TCRdb copy is restricted to in-frame clones and leaves out a portion. The sample has about 660,000 clones, approximately 88% seen once; the top ten hold over 0.008%. Another study also made use of these data, one on human thymus T cells. That report notes: Donors consisted of healthy Finnish infants (having corrective surgery for congenital heart defects). Resections from corrective heart surgery supplied the thymus tissue. V and J genes seemed to be used with bias in thymic and blood repertoires. As related research reported, thymic repertoires overlapped highly among unrelated individuals.

The receptor's source is a boy under two years old with a congenital heart defect. The sequenced sample consisted of thymocytes. The V call is TRBV7-9, the J call TRBJ2-2, with TRBD1 matching over 9 bases. The CDR3 region is CASSFGTGQNTGELFF. The CDR3 bases are TGTGCCAGCAGCTTTGGGACAGGGCAAAACACCGGGGAGCTGTTTTTT.